These 10 T cell receptor beta chains were all obtained from the same sample, sequenced in a study of early T cells in non-severe SARS-CoV-2 infection (dated by TCRdb to about 2021). Library prep was done by 5' RACE. These reads were obtained on a NextSeq 500. TCRdb redid the processing of the public reads, applying fastp at Q25 and MiXCR, and retained in-frame beta chains. Every distinct CDR3 protein forms one entry, paired with its most common genes and DNA. This sample comprises 35,000 to 55,000 distinct CDR3 sequences, about 25% of them detected only once. Of the sample, approximately 4.4% is held by the ten largest clones. The source material was whole blood, sampled at baseline. The receptors were gathered from an adult who was a healthcare worker with PCR-confirmed SARS-CoV-2 infection or an uninfected control (not recorded which).

V is TRBV18 and J is TRBJ1-2, with D tentatively TRBD1 (5 bases). Germline V lookup: CDR1 KGHSH, CDR2 LQKENI. Trimming removed 2 bases at V and 5 bases at J, with 15 bases between. The CDR3 consists of 15 residues. CDR3: CASSPTRAREYGYTF. The DNA of the CDR3 is TGTGCCAGCTCACCAACGCGTGCCAGGGAATATGGCTACACCTTC.

The genes are TRBV5-1 and TRBJ2-4; D is perhaps TRBD2 (5 bases). The ends were cut back, 0 bases at V and 5 bases at J, with 15 bases in the middle. The CDR3 contains 16 residues. The germline V gene has CDR1 SGHRS and CDR2 YFSETQ. DNA of the CDR3: TGCGCCAGCAGCTTGGGGGCACGGGGATCCCAAAACATTCAGTACTTC. Translating gives CASSLGARGSQNIQYF.

This clonotype was counted a few times. This chain links TRBV4-2 with TRBJ2-3; 7 bases are a match to TRBD2. The germline CDR1 and CDR2 sequences are LGHNA and YNFKEQ. The CDR3 covers 15 residues. V was clipped by 4 bases and J by 6 bases; unmatched bases: 10. The CDR3 bases are TGTGCCAGCAGCCCAACGGGGGGACGTGGGGATACGCAGTATTTT. Residues: CASSPTGGRGDTQYF.

The V call is TRBV20-1, the J call TRBJ2-2; D is unresolved. Germline values: CDR1 DFQATT, CDR2 SNEGSKA (reference sequence). The CDR3 contains 13 residues. The germline V and J ends were trimmed by 6 bases and 5 bases, with 13 bases remaining between them. CDR3 region: CSAVLDPTGELFF. DNA of the CDR3: TGCAGTGCCGTCCTTGACCCAACCGGGGAGCTGTTTTTT.

This clonotype was counted only a few times. V usage is TRBV25-1 and J usage is TRBJ1-4; tentative D call: TRBD1 (5 bases). Germline values: CDR1 MGHDK, CDR2 SYGVNS. Trimming shortened V by 1 base and J by 6 bases, and 12 bases separated the two germline ends. The CDR3 consists of 15 residues. The chain's CDR3 is CASSEWGRADEKLFF. CDR3 DNA: TGTGCCAGCAGTGAATGGGGCAGGGCGGATGAAAAACTGTTTTTT.

This chain connects TRBV5-1 to TRBJ1-2, with 7 bases fitting TRBD1. J was trimmed by 8 bases and V by 3 bases; bases with no gene match: 10. CDR3 size: 14 residues. Germline V gives CDR1 SGHRS, CDR2 YFSETQ. The DNA of the CDR3 is TGCGCCAGCAGCTCCCTGGTAGGGGGCGAGGGCTACACCTTC. Amino acids: CASSSLVGGEGYTF.

The chain employs TRBV4-1 and TRBJ2-5, with TRBD2 identical over 11 bases. The CDR3 has 19 amino acids. After removal of 4 bases from V and 0 bases from J, the junction contained 13 bases not matched to a gene. The germline V gene has CDR1 MGHRA and CDR2 YSYEKL. The CDR3 region has the DNA TGCGCCAGCAGCCCCTCAGCGAGGGCTAGCGGGGGGTACCAAGAGACCCAGTACTTC. Its translation: CASSPSARASGGYQETQYF.

This clonotype was observed at least ten times. V usage is TRBV4-1 and J usage is TRBJ2-6; 7 positions agree with TRBD1. Germline CDR1 and CDR2: MGHRA and YSYEKL. This CDR3 has 15 residues. J gave up 0 bases and V 6 bases, and 2 bases lay outside the gene matches. CDR3 residues: CASRPGGSGANVLTF. The CDR3 DNA is TGCGCCAGCAGGCCAGGGGGCTCTGGGGCCAACGTCCTGACTTTC.

This clonotype appeared a few times. The chain uses TRBV4-1 and TRBJ1-2; perhaps TRBD1 as D (5 bases). Deletions cut 3 bases from V and 2 bases from J, with 13 bases between. The CDR3 loop spans 15 amino acids. Germline assignment: CDR1 MGHRA and CDR2 YSYEKL. The CDR3 here is CASSHPGRGNYGYTF. The CDR3 region has the DNA TGCGCCAGCAGCCACCCAGGGCGGGGGAACTATGGCTACACCTTC.

This chain uses TRBV7-2 with TRBJ2-6; possibly TRBD1 for D (6 bases). V dropped 1 base and J dropped 2 bases, with 12 bases sitting between them. Germline assignment: CDR1 SGHTA and CDR2 FQGNSA. The CDR3 is 17 amino acids. CDR3 sequence reads: CASSLDSAGAGANVLTF. CDR3 DNA sequence: TGTGCCAGCAGCTTAGATTCAGCAGGGGCTGGGGCCAACGTCCTGACTTTC.